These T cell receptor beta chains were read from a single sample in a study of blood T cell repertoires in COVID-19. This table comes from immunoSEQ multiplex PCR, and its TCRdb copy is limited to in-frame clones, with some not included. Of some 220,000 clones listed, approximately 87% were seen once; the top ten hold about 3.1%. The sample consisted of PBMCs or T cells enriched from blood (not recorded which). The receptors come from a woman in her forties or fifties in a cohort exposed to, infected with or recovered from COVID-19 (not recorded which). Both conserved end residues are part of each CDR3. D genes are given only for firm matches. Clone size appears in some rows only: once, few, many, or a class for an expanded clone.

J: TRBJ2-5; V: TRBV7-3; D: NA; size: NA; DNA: TGTGCCAGCAGCTTAACGGGGCAGGCTCAAGAGACCCAGTACTTC; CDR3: CASSLTGQAQETQYF
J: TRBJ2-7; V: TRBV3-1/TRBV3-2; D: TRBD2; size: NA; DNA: TGTGCCAGCAGCCATTTGGGACTAGCGGGGGAACCCTACGAGCAGTACTTC; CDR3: CASSHLGLAGEPYEQYF
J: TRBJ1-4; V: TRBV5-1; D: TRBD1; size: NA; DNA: TGCGCCAGCCGGGACAGCCTTTCAATTAATGAAAAACTGTTTTTT; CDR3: CASRDSLSINEKLFF
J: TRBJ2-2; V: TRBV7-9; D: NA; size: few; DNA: TGTGCCAGCACCGCAAAGGGAGGATCCGGGGAGCTGTTTTTT; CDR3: CASTAKGGSGELFF
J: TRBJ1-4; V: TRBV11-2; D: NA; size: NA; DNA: TGTGCCAGCAGCCGCGGGCTCTTAGGAGAAAAACTGTTTTTT; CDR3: CASSRGLLGEKLFF
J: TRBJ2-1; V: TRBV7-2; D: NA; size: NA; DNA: TGTGCCAGCAGCTTAGGGTGGGGGGTCAATGAGCAGTTCTTC; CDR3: CASSLGWGVNEQFF
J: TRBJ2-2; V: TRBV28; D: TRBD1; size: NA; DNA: TGTGCCAGCAGATCGGGACAGGGGGCGGACGGGGAGCTGTTTTTT; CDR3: CASRSGQGADGELFF
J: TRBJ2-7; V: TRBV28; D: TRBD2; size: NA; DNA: TGTGCCAGCAGTGCCACTAGCGGGTCGTACGAGCAGTACTTC; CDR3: CASSATSGSYEQYF
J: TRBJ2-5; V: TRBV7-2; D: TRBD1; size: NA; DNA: TGTGCCAGCAGTCGGAACAGGGGCCAAGAGACCCAGTACTTC; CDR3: CASSRNRGQETQYF
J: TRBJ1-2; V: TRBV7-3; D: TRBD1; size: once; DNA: TGTGCCAGCAGCCAGGGGGGCGGGGGCTACACCTTC; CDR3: CASSQGGGGYTF
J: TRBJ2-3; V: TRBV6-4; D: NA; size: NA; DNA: TGTGCCAGCAGTGATGAAGACAGTACAGATACGCAGTATTTT; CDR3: CASSDEDSTDTQYF
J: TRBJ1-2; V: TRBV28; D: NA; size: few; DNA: TGTGCCAGCAGTTTAAGGCGGGTTGGCTACACCTTC; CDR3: CASSLRRVGYTF
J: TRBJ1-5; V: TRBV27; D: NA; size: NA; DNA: TGTGCCAGCAGTTGGCTCCCTCATCAGCCCCAGCATTTT; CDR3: CASSWLPHQPQHF